This T cell receptor (beta chain) was recorded in a study of graft-versus-host responses after intestinal transplantation. Sequenced by immunoSEQ multiplex PCR; TCRdb stores in-frame clones only, minus some. The table lists just under 55,000 clones, about 90% of them singletons. V shed 7 bases, J shed 5 bases, and the junction held 7 bases outside the gene matches. CDR3 length: 13 amino acids. From germline, CDR1 is LNHDA and CDR2 SQIVND (reference sequence). This sample comprised PBMCs, obtained roughly 95 weeks after intestinal transplant. The source of this sequence is a human patient who received an intestinal transplant, so some T cells may come from the graft donor. J is TRBJ1-2 and V is TRBV19; the match to TRBD1 covers 7 bases. The CDR3 reads CASTVDRPYGYTF. The CDR3 DNA follows: TGTGCCAGTACCGTGGACAGGCCGTATGGCTACACCTTC.